The present T cell receptor (beta chain) was sequenced within a study of blood T cell repertoires in COVID-19. Whole-study context: Italy, Spain and the United States were the sources of the convalescent and acute COVID-19 samples. The analysed material was cDNA or gDNA that came from T cells, B-cell-depleted T cells, or PBMCs.

Original analysis: By means of reference gene primer amplification, nucleated cell counts were estimated. Sequencing was performed with immunoSEQ multiplex PCR; in TCRdb, only in-frame clones are kept and a portion is missing. V and J calls and clone size come straight from that table; D and trimming were deduced from the DNA. Counted here are roughly 60,000 clones, about four fifths occurring once; the ten biggest clones make up about 25%. This CDR3 spans 16 amino acids. The junction had 6 bases not matched to a gene; V was cut back by 5 bases and J by 2 bases. In germline, CDR1 is LNHDA, CDR2 SQIVND (reference sequence).

The source of this sequence is a human donor in a cohort sampled during active COVID-19. The V and J genes are TRBV19 and TRBJ2-3, with 11 bases aligning to TRBD2. Sequenced sample: peripheral blood. The CDR3 DNA sequence: TGTGCCAGTAGTCCCGGGACTAGCGGTATCACAGATACGCAGTATTTT. The encoded protein is CASSPGTSGITDTQYF.